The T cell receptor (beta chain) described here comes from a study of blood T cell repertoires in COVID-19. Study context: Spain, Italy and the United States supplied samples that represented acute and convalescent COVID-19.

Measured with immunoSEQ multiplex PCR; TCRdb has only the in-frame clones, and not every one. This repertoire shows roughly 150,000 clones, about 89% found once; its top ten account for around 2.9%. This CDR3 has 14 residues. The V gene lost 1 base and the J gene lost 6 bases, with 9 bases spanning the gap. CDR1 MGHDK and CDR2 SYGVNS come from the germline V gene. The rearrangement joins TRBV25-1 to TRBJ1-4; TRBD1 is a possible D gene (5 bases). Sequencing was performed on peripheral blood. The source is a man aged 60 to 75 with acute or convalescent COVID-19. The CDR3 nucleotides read TGTGCCAGCAGTGAATGGGGGGAGGATGAAAAACTGTTTTTT. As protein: CASSEWGEDEKLFF.